One T cell receptor beta chain is described in this entry. Its recognized antigen is unknown. Base qualities are not recorded, but no much larger clone differs from it by a single base. The data stem from a study of beta chain features in type 1 diabetes (dated by TCRdb to between 2018 and 2020). About the investigation overall: Patients and healthy donors did not differ in mean age, gender distribution, total cell number or subset yield. Regulatory and stem cell-like memory subsets were isolated from only 8 patients and roughly 8 healthy donors, whereas naive and central memory subsets came from all 30 or so donors. A total of 107,917,701 sorted cells were examined across all samples, and a strong correlation was observed between cell number per subset and RNA yield. The study compared the TCRB repertoires of sorted circulating CD4+ T cell subsets in recently diagnosed type 1 diabetes patients with those in matched healthy donors. What the study reported, not specific to this receptor: Shorter templates might have been favored by PCR, but patient and control samples were amplified and corrected together, so both groups would have been affected equally by any skew. Because cDNA was sequenced instead of genomic DNA, highly expressing activated cells could be over-represented, though the groups showed no difference in activation or CD3 levels. Because the HLA sub-analyses included only small numbers of individuals, any influence of HLA type on TCRB rearrangement was left unresolved. At VDJ recombination sites, patients with type 1 diabetes made fewer insertions and deleted more nucleotides, a pattern implying thymic rearrangement abnormalities. Naive, central memory and regulatory TCRB repertoires appeared to be more alike among patients than among healthy donors. A moderate but significant shortening of TCRB CDR3 length was observed in type 1 diabetes patients in all four CD4+ subsets.

The entire amount of isolated RNA was reverse transcribed using the High Capacity cDNA Reverse Transcription Kit, so the sequenced TCRB transcripts were expressed ones. Naive, central memory and regulatory T cell samples underwent deep immunoSEQ sequencing, averaging around 3.7 million total reads per sample. Sorted cells were lysed in RLT buffer, and RNA was extracted using DNase-treated RNeasy Micro or Mini kits according to cell number. Each cell subset was processed separately to prevent cross-contamination, with patient and healthy donor samples processed together. The immunoSEQ multiplex PCR was used to amplify TCRB sequences from cDNA, generating 87-bp fragments that spanned the CDR3 region. Amplicons were sequenced on the Illumina HiSeq platform. The original methods were these. PCR bias was corrected computationally using synthetic template baselines, and reads within Hamming distance 2 were collapsed, with unmergeable singletons discarded. Reads were aligned against IMGT to assign V, D and J genes, CDR3 length and insertions or deletions at six rearrangement sites. Within each subset, clonotype counts were normalized to sorted cell number, after which true diversity and Gini coefficients were computed with the tcR R package. The overlap coefficient, calculated on TCRB nucleotide sequences, was used to quantify repertoire sharing. Entries here come from immuneACCESS through TCRdb and include only in-frame sequences with V and J called. Some clones fail to appear in such tables; in the studies checked, an unresolved V gene covers under half of the shortfall, and the cause of the remainder is unknown. The V and J calls and clone size come from that table; D and trimming were worked out from the DNA. In this sample the table shows about 370,000 clones, 8% to 10% of which occur a single time. The ten largest account for 0.6% of the sample.

From a lookup of the germline V gene, CDR1 and CDR2 are SGDLS and YYNGEE. Inclusive of the bounding cysteine and phenylalanine, the CDR3 is 15 residues long. Just CDR3 DNA is preserved here, 45 bases in frame from base 1. Trimming at the junction amounts to 4 bases on V and 2 bases on J, and the germline ends lie 16 bases apart. Each donor gave one peripheral blood draw, roughly 120 mL on average, collected into heparinised tubes. A BD FACSAria II and a panel including CD45RO, CCR7, CD25, CD127, CD95 and CD27 were used to sort naive, central memory, regulatory and stem cell-like memory CD4+ T cells. A purity above 98% was achieved for all sorted populations. PBMCs were isolated right away by Lymphoprep density gradient centrifugation and were stained directly, without culture. So that batch effects would be minimized, each experiment stained and sorted samples in pairs, pairing one healthy donor with one patient.

The sequence came from a man aged 30-40 years with type 1 diabetes. Sequencing used central memory CD4+ T cells from blood. The chain is assembled from TRBV9 and TRBJ2-7; the D element might be TRBD1 or TRBD2, as each aligns at 5 bases. CDR3 loop: CASSTTGTAAYEQYF. The nucleotides are TGTGCCAGCAGCACGACCGGGACGGCTGCCTACGAGCAGTACTTC. Outside the CDR3, residues come from the reference TRBV9 and TRBJ2-7 proteins, so the full variable domain is: DSGVTQTPKHLITATGQRVTLRCSPRSGDLSVYWYQQSLDQGLQFLIQYYNGEERAKGNILERFSAQQFPDLHSELNLSSLELGDSALYFCASSTTGTAAYEQYFGPGTRLTVT.